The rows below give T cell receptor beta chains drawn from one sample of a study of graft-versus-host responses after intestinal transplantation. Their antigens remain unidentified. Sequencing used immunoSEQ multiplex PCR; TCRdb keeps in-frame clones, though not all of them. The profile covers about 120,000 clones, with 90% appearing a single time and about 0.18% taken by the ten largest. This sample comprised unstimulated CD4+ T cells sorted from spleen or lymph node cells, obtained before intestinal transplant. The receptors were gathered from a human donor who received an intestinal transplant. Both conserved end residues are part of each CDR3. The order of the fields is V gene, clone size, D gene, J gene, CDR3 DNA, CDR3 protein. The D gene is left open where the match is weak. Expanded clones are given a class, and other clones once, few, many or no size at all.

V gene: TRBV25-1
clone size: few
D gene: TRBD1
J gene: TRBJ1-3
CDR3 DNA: TGTGCCAGCAGTGGGACAGGGACTAACACCATATATTTT
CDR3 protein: CASSGTGTNTIYF

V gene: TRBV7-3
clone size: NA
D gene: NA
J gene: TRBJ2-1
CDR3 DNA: TGTGCCAGCAGCTTAGACGCGAAGCGAAGCTCCTACAATGAGCAGTTCTTC
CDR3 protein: CASSLDAKRSSYNEQFF

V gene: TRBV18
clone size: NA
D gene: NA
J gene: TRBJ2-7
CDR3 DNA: TGTGCCAGCTCACCGAGTCTAGTCGAGCAGTACTTC
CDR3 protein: CASSPSLVEQYF

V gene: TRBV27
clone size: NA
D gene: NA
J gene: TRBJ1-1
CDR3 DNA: TGTGCCAGCAGCCCCATCCCCCCCCGTACTATGAACACTGAAGCTTTCTTT
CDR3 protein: CASSPIPPRTMNTEAFF

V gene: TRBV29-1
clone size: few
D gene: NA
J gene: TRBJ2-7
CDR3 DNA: TGCAGCGCTGGACAAACCCACGAGCAGTACTTC
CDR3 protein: CSAGQTHEQYF

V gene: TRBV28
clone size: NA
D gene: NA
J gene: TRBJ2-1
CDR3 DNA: TGTGCCAGCAGTTTAATCCGTAGTGAGCAGTTCTTC
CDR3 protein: CASSLIRSEQFF

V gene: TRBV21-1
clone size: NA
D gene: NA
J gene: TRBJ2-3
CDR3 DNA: TGTGCCAGCAGCAAACGGGGACTAGCGGTTTCTAGCACAGATACGCAGTATTTT
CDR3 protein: CASSKRGLAVSSTDTQYF

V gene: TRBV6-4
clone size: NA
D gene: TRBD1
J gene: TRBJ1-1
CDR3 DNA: TGTGCCAGCAGTCCCATGGACAGGGTCAATGTGCGGGCTTTCTTT
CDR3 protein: CASSPMDRVNVRAFF

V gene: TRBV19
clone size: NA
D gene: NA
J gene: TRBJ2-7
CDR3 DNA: TGTGCCAGTAAACCGGACAGTTCGATCTACGAGCAGTACTTC
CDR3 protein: CASKPDSSIYEQYF

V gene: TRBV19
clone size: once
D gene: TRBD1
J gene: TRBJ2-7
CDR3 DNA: TGTGCCAGTAGTATACCGGGACAGGCTACGTACGAGCAGTACTTC
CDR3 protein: CASSIPGQATYEQYF

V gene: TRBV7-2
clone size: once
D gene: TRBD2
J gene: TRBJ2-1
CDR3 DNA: TGTGCCAGCAGCTCCGGACTAGTGGGCAATGAGCAGTTCTTC
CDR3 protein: CASSSGLVGNEQFF

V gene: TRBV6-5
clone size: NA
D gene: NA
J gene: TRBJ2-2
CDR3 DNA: TGTGCCGGCAGTTACTGGAGCACCGGGGAGCTGTTTTTT
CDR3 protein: CAGSYWSTGELFF

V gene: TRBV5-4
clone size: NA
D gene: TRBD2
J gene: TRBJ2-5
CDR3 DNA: TGTGCCAGCAGCTCTTGGGGGCTAGCGGGAGAGAAGACCCAGTACTTC
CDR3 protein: CASSSWGLAGEKTQYF

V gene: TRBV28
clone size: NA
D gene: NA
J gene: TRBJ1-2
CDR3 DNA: TGTGCCAGCAGTTTAAACAGGGTGGATGGCTACACCTTC
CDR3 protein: CASSLNRVDGYTF

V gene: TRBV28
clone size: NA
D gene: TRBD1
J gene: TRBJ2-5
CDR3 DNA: TGTGCCAGCAGCAAGGGACAGCCTCAGCGGGAGACCCAGTACTTC
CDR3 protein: CASSKGQPQRETQYF

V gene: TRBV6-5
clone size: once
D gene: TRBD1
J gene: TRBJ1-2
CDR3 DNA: TGTGCCAGCAGATCCTTCCGGGACAGGGGATATGGCTACACCTTC
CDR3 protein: CASRSFRDRGYGYTF

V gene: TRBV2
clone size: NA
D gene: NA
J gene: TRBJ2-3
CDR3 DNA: TGTGCCAGCAGGGGTAGCTCGGATACGCAGTATTTT
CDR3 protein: CASRGSSDTQYF

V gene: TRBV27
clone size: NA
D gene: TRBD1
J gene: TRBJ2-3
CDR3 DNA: TGTGCCAGCAGTACCCGGGACAGCCCTTTCACAGATACGCAGTATTTT
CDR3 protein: CASSTRDSPFTDTQYF

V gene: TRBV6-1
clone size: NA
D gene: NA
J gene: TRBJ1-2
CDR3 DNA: TGTGCCAGCAGACTGACAGCTAACTATGGCTACACCTTC
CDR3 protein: CASRLTANYGYTF

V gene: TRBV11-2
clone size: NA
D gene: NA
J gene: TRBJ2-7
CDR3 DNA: TGTGCCAGCAGCTTAGACCTCTCCTACGAGCAGTACTTC
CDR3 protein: CASSLDLSYEQYF

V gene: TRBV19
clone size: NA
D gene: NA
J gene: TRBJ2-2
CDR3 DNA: TGTGCCAGTGCCACGGGTGGAGTAAACACCGGGGAGCTGTTTTTT
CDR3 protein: CASATGGVNTGELFF

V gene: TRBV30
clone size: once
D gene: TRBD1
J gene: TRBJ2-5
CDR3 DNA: TGTGCCTGGAGTGTTCGACAGGGTCCGAAGACCCAGTACTTC
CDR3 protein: CAWSVRQGPKTQYF

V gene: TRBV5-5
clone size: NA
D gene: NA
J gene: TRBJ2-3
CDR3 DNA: TGTGCCAGCCGAAGGACTAGCACAGATACGCAGTATTTT
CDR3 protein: CASRRTSTDTQYF

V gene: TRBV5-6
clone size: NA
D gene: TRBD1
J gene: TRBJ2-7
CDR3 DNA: TGTGCCAGCAGCGGGGGACGGGACAGGGTTCGATGGGAGCAGTACTTC
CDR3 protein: CASSGGRDRVRWEQYF

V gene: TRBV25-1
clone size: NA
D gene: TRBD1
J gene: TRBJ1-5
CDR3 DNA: TGTGCCAGCAGTGAAAGGGACAGACACAATCAGCCCCAGCATTTT
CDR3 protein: CASSERDRHNQPQHF

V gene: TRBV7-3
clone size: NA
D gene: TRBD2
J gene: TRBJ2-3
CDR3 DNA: TGTGCCAGCAGCTCGGGACTAGCGGGAGGGACAGATACGCAGTATTTT
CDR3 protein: CASSSGLAGGTDTQYF

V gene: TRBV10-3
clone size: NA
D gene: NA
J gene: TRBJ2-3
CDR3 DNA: TGTGCCATCAGTGTTAATAAGGGGGTCACAGATACGCAGTATTTT
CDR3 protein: CAISVNKGVTDTQYF

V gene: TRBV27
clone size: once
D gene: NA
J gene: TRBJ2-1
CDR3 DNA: TGTGCCAGCAGTCGGGACACAGCAGGCTACAATGAGCAGTTCTTC
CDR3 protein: CASSRDTAGYNEQFF

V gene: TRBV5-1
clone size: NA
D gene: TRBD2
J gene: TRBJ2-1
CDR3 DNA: TGCGCCAGCAGCTCCATCGTGAGACGGGGGGGGTTGAATGAGCAGTTCTTC
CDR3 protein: CASSSIVRRGGLNEQFF

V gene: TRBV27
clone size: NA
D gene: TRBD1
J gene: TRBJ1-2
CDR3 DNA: TGTGCCAGCAGTCCAAAACTACAGGGGTCGGGCTATGGCTACACCTTC
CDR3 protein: CASSPKLQGSGYGYTF

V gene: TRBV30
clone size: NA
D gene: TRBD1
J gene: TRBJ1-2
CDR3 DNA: TGTGCCTGGATCGCAACAGGGGCCTATGGCTACACCTTC
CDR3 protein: CAWIATGAYGYTF

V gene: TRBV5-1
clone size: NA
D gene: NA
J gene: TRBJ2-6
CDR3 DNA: TGCGCCAGCAGCTTGCTGGGGGCCTCTGGGGCCAACGTCCTGACTTTC
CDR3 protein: CASSLLGASGANVLTF

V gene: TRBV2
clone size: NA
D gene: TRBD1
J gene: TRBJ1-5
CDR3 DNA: TGTGCCAGCAGTGAAGTCGGACAGGGGAGACAGCCCCAGCATTTT
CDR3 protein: CASSEVGQGRQPQHF

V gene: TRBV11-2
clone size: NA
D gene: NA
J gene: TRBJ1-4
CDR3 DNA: TGTGCCAGCAGCCCCCGCGGGGGTGCTAATGAAAAACTGTTTTTT
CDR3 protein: CASSPRGGANEKLFF

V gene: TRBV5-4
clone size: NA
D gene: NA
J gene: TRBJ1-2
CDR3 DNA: TGTGCCAGCAGCTTTGACAGACATGGCTACACCTTC
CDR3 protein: CASSFDRHGYTF

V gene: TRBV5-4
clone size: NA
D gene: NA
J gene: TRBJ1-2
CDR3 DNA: TGTGCCAGCAGCTTGGCGGGGGGCCAATCTAACTATGGCTACACCTTC
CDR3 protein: CASSLAGGQSNYGYTF

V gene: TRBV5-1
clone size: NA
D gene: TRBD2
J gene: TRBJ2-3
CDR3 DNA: TGCGCCAGCAGCTTCGGGACTAGCGGGGCCACAGATACGCAGTATTTT
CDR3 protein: CASSFGTSGATDTQYF

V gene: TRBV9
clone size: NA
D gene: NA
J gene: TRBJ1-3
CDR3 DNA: TGTGCCAGCAGCGAAGTTTTACAGGGTATTGGAAACACCATATATTTT
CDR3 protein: CASSEVLQGIGNTIYF

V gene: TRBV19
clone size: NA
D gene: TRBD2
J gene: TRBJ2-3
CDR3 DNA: TGTGCCAGTAGACAGCGGGAGTCAGATACGCAGTATTTT
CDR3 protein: CASRQRESDTQYF

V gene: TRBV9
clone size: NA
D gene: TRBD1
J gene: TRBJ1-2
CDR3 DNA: TGTGCCAGCAGCGTCCTATCAGGGGGCGGACGTGAGGGCTACACCTTC
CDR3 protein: CASSVLSGGGREGYTF

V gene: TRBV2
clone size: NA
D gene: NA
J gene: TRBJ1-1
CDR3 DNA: TGTGCCAGCAGGGGGGGAGCCTCGAACACTGAAGCTTTCTTT
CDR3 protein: CASRGGASNTEAFF

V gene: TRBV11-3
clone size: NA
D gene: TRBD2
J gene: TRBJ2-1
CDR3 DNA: TGTGCCAGCAGCTCCCTAGCGGGGAATGAGCAGTTCTTC
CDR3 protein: CASSSLAGNEQFF

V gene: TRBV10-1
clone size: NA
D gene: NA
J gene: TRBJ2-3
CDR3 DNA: TGCGCCAGCAGTGAATACCGAAGGAGCTTGACAGATACGCAGTATTTT
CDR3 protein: CASSEYRRSLTDTQYF

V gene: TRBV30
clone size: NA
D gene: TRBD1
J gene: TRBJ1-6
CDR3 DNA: TGTGCCTGGAGTCGACAGGGAAATTCACCCCTCCACTTT
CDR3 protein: CAWSRQGNSPLHF

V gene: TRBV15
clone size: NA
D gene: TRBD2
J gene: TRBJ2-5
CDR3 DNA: TGTGCCACCAGCAGAGATCTAGCGGGGGGGCAAGAGACCCAGTACTTC
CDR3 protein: CATSRDLAGGQETQYF

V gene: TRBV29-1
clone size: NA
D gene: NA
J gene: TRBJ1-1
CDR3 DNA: TGCAGCGTTGCTAGGAACACTGAAGCTTTCTTT
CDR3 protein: CSVARNTEAFF

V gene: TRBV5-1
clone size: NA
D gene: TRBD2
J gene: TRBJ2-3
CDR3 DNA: TGCGCCAGCAGCCCTACTAGCGGCACAGATACGCAGTATTTT
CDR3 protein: CASSPTSGTDTQYF

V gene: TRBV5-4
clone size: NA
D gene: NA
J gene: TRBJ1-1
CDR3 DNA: TGTGCCAGCAGCCGCCCGGGGGACACTGAAGCTTTCTTT
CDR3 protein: CASSRPGDTEAFF

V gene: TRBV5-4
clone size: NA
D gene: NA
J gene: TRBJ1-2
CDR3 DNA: TGTGCCAGCAGCTTGGGGGGCCAGAGACCCTACTATGGCTACACCTTC
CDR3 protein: CASSLGGQRPYYGYTF

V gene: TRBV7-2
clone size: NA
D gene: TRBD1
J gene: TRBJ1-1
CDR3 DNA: TGTGCCAGCAGCCCCGTACAGGGGAAGGCTTTCTTT
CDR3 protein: CASSPVQGKAFF

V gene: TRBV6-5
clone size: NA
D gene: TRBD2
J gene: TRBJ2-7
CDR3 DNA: TGTGCCAGCAGCTCCGAGCGGGGGAGCTCCTACGAGCAGTACTTC
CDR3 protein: CASSSERGSSYEQYF